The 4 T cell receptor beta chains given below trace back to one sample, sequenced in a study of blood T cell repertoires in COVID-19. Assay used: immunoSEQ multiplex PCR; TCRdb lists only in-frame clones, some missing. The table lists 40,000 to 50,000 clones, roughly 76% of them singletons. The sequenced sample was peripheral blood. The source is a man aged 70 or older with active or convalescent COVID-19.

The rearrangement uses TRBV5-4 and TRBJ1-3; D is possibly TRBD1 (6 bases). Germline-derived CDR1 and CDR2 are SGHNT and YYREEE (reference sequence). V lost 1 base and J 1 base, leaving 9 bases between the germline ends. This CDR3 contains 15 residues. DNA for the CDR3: TGTGCCAGCAGCTTGTGGACAGTTTCTGGAAACACCATATATTTT. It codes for CASSLWTVSGNTIYF.

Here the CDR3 reads CSVWDREGPNTEAFF. In DNA, the CDR3 is TGCAGCGTATGGGACAGGGAAGGACCTAACACTGAAGCTTTCTTT. The chain joins TRBV29-1 to TRBJ1-1; 9 bases line up with TRBD1. Per the germline V gene, CDR1 is SQVTM and CDR2 is ANQGSEA. The CDR3 has 15 residues. V was pared by 6 bases and J by 2 bases, with 10 bases of the junction left unmatched. Combining the CDR3 with reference TRBV29-1 and TRBJ1-1 gives the whole variable domain SAVISQKPSRDICQRGTSLTIQCQVDSQVTMMFWYRQQPGQSLTLIATANQGSEATYESGFVIDKFPISRPNLTFSTLTVSNMSPEDSSIYLCSVWDREGPNTEAFFGQGTRLTVV.

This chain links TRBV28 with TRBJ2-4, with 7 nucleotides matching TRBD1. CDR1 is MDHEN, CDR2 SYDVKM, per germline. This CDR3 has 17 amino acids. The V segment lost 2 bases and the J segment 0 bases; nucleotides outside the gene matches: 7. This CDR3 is CASSLLGTAVAKNIQYF. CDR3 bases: TGTGCCAGCAGTTTACTCGGGACAGCCGTAGCCAAAAACATTCAGTACTTC.

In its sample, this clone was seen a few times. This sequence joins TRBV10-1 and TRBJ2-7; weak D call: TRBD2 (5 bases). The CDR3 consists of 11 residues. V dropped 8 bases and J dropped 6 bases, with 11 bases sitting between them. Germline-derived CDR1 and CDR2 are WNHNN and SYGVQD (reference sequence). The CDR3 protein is CASADFSEQYF. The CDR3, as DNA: TGCGCCAGCGCGGACTTTAGCGAGCAGTACTTC.